This TCR beta chain emerged from a study of blood T cell repertoires in COVID-19. Across the study: Specimens from acute and convalescent COVID-19 originated in the United States, Italy and Spain. Sources were T cells, B-cell-depleted T cells, or PBMCs; the material itself was cDNA or gDNA.

The sample holds one count of this clone. Sequencing used immunoSEQ multiplex PCR; TCRdb keeps in-frame clones, though not all of them. This table has approximately 96,000 clones, more than 85% appearing once. Germline lookup yields CDR1 SGHRS and CDR2 YFSETQ. V was shortened by 4 bases and J by 0 bases, with 16 bases between the two germline ends. The CDR3 loop spans 16 amino acids. This TCR was recovered from a man in his 60s with acute or convalescent COVID-19. The V call is TRBV5-1, the J call TRBJ1-2; D is possibly TRBD1 (5 bases). Source material: peripheral blood. CDR3 nucleotide sequence: TGCGCCAGCAGCGGTGTCGGACAAAAAGCTAACTATGGCTACACCTTC. Residues: CASSGVGQKANYGYTF.